This TCR beta chain was captured in a study of cytomegalovirus exposure and HLA in healthy donors. Each donor was nominally healthy when sampled (though unrecorded immune exposures were likely). This CDR3 is built from 14 residues. Looked up from germline, CDR1 is ENHRY and CDR2 is SYGVKD. Trimming left V 0 bases short and J 10 bases short, with 10 bases between. PCR primers comprised 60 Vbeta and 13 Jbeta primers. The table came from immunoSEQ multiplex PCR; TCRdb's copy has only in-frame clones and leaves some out. Of about 98,000 clones listed, 70% were seen once; the top ten hold under 2.5%. The V and J genes are TRBV10-3 and TRBJ1-6; D is perhaps TRBD1 (5 bases). The sequenced sample was PBMCs. The receptor's source is a man aged 50 or older in good health and CMV-seronegative. CDR3 nucleotides: TGTGCCATCAGTGAGTCCGGGGGTCTCTCACCCCTCCACTTT. Translation: CAISESGGLSPLHF.